Described below is a single T cell receptor beta chain sequence and its context. This sample was taken from a study of blood T cell repertoires in COVID-19. Study as a whole: The United States, Italy and Spain provided the acute and convalescent COVID-19 samples. The cDNA or gDNA used as material had been derived from T cells, B-cell-depleted T cells, or PBMCs.

Authors' analysis steps: For nucleated cells, counts were estimated from reference gene primer amplification. The protocol was immunoSEQ multiplex PCR, while the TCRdb copy is restricted to in-frame clones and leaves out a portion. V and J calls plus clone size are reproduced from that table; the DNA served to infer D and trimming. The data contain approximately 300,000 clones, around 83% of them singletons. The CDR3 covers 15 residues. CDR1 and CDR2 (germline): KGHSH, LQKENI. V lost 1 base, J lost 4 bases, and 13 bases lay in between. The chain couples TRBV18 to TRBJ2-5; D may be TRBD2 (7 bases). The clonotype comes from a woman aged 45 to 65 with acute or convalescent COVID-19. Sequenced material: peripheral blood. CDR3 in DNA: TGTGCCAGCTCACCACAGCAGGGGAGGGGAGAGACCCAGTACTTC. It is translated as CASSPQQGRGETQYF.